This TCR beta chain originates from a study of early T cells in non-severe SARS-CoV-2 infection. The overall study: Bulk RNA isolated from unsorted whole blood underwent sequencing; chains were not paired.

There are many counts of this clonotype. Its specificity is not known. Individual cDNA molecules each received unique molecular identifiers attached to them. TCRdb ran MiXCR on the 5' RACE reads and lists one entry per CDR3 protein. The data show approximately 100,000 distinct CDR3 sequences, with 14% seen just once and around 5.8% held by the top ten. Study results and limitations: There was a bias toward anti-spike CD8 responses in VDJdb matching, which missed private and CD4 specificities.

Germline V gene data show CDR1 as LNHDA and CDR2 as SQIVND (reference sequence). Between the trimmed V and J ends, which lost 7 bases and 1 base, there was a span of 8 bases. This CDR3 spans 13 amino acids. The specimen sequenced was whole blood. This rearrangement joins TRBV19 to TRBJ1-5; D gene unclear. This sequence was found in an adult who was a healthcare worker with PCR-confirmed SARS-CoV-2 infection or an uninfected control (not recorded which). This chain's CDR3 is CASTTDSNQPQHF. CDR3 in DNA: TGTGCCAGTACCACGGACAGCAATCAGCCCCAGCATTTT.